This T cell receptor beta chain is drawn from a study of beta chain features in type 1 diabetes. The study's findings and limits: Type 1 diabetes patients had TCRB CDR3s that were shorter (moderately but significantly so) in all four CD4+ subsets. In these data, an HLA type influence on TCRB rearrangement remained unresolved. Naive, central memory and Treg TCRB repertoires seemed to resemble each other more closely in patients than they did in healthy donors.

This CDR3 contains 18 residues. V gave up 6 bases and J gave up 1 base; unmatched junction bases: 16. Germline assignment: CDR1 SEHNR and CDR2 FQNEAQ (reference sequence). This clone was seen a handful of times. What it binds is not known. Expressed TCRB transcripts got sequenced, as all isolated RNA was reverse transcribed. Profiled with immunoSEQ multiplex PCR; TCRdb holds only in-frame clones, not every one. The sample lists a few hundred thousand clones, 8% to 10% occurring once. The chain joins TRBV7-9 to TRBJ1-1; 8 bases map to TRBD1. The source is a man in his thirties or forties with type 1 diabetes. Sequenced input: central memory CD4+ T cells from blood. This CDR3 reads CASRPDRDRGSQNTEAFF. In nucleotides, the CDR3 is TGTGCCAGCAGGCCGGACAGGGATCGGGGGTCGCAGAACACTGAAGCTTTCTTT.